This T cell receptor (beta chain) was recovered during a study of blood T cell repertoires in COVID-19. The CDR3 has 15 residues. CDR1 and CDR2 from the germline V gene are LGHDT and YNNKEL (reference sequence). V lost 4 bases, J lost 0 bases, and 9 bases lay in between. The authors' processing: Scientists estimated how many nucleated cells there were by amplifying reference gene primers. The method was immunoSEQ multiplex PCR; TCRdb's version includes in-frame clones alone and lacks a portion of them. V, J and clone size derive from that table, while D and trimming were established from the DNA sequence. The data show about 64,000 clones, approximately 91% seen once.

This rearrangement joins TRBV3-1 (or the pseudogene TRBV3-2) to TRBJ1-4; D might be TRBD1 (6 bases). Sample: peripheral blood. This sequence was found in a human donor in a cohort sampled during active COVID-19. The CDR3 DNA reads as TGTGCCAGCAGCCGCCCAGGGGCAACTAATGAAAAACTGTTTTTT. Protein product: CASSRPGATNEKLFF.